The entry that follows covers one T cell receptor (beta chain) sequence. The table came from immunoSEQ multiplex PCR; TCRdb's copy has only in-frame clones and leaves some out. The profile shows roughly 150,000 clones, around 90% of them singletons. The entry originates in a study of blood T cell repertoires in COVID-19. Trimming took 5 bases from V and 2 from J; bases not matched to a gene: 11. The length of the CDR3 is 17 residues. Looked up from germline, CDR1 is MNHNY and CDR2 is SVGAGI (reference sequence). Sequencing input: peripheral blood. The receptor comes from a man aged 50 to 60 who had recovered from COVID-19. V gene TRBV6-6 combines with J gene TRBJ2-2, with 7 bases aligning to TRBD1. This CDR3 is CASSLQINRGNTGELFF. CDR3 nucleotides: TGTGCCAGCAGTCTCCAGATAAACAGGGGTAACACCGGGGAGCTGTTTTTT.